These 21 T cell receptor beta chains were sequenced from one sample in a study of T cell repertoires in cytomegalovirus infection. TCRdb analysed the reads with MiXCR anew, one entry per CDR3 protein. The sample records roughly 600,000 distinct CDR3 sequences, roughly 26% being singletons. Sequencing input: CD8+ T cells from PBMCs. These receptors came from a human donor in good health (CMV status not recorded). Some clones in this sample may be carry-over from other donors' samples.

This clonotype was seen more than once but under ten times. The chain carries TRBV6-5 and TRBJ2-5, with a tentative D call TRBD1 (6 bases). V shed 5 bases and J shed 1 base, with 14 bases lying between them. Germline CDR1 is MNHEY and CDR2 is SVGAGI. This CDR3 has 15 residues. CDR3 region: CASSPTTGIQETQYF. CDR3 nucleotides: TGTGCCAGCAGTCCTACTACAGGGATCCAAGAGACCCAGTACTTC.

The sample holds a few counts of this clonotype. The chain recombines TRBV7-2 with TRBJ1-1; 7 positions match TRBD1. V lost 5 bases and J lost 3; bases outside the gene matches: 6. CDR3 length: 14 residues. The V gene's germline CDR1 is SGHTA and CDR2 FQGNSA. CDR3 nucleotide sequence: TGTGCCAGCAGCGTTGACAGGGTGGACACTGAAGCTTTCTTT. This codes for CASSVDRVDTEAFF.

In its sample, this clonotype was seen a few times. The genes are TRBV5-6 and TRBJ2-1, with D unresolved. V lost 4 bases and J 10 bases, leaving 12 bases between the germline ends. The length of the CDR3 is 12 residues. Germline assignment: CDR1 SGHDT and CDR2 YYEEEE. CDR3 sequence: CASSLTAKEQFF. The DNA for the CDR3 is TGTGCCAGCAGCCTCACCGCCAAGGAGCAGTTCTTC.

A few counts support this clonotype. The V call is TRBV2, the J call TRBJ2-2; unclear D gene. CDR3 length: 13 residues. Trimming shortened V by 3 bases and J by 13 bases, and 15 bases separated the two germline ends. Germline V gives CDR1 SNHLY, CDR2 FYNNEI. In DNA, the CDR3 is TGTGCCAGCAGTGAGAGGACCGTGTTTGGGCTGTTTTTT. It yields the protein CASSERTVFGLFF.

This clonotype was observed a handful of times. The genes are TRBV7-9 and TRBJ1-1, with a tentative D call TRBD1 (6 bases). The CDR3 is 13 residues long. Germline CDR1 and CDR2: SEHNR and FQNEAQ (reference sequence). V was cut by 5 bases and J by 5 bases, with 12 bases left in between. CDR3 amino acids: CASSPRDTTEAFF. CDR3 DNA sequence: TGTGCCAGCAGCCCCCGGGACACTACTGAAGCTTTCTTT.

The rearrangement uses TRBV13 and TRBJ2-1; D possibly corresponds to TRBD1 (6 bases). With 5 bases removed from V and 4 bases from J, the gap between germline ends came to 15 bases. This CDR3 comprises 15 residues. CDR1 and CDR2 (germline): PRHDT, FYEKMQ (reference sequence). The CDR3, as DNA: TGTGCCAGCAGCCATACCGGGACATCATACAATGAGCAGTTCTTC. This gives the protein CASSHTGTSYNEQFF.

The CDR3 nucleotides are TGTGCCAGCAGTTACCCAGGGGGCGGTGAAGCTTTCTTT. Translated: CASSYPGGGEAFF. The V and J genes are TRBV6-2 or TRBV6-3 and TRBJ1-1; 8 nucleotides match TRBD1. Losses at the gene ends were 2 bases for V and 7 bases for J; bases not matched to a gene: 3. Germline V gene data show CDR1 as MNHEY and CDR2 as SVGEGT. The CDR3 covers 13 residues.

This clonotype was counted a few times. The chain combines TRBV7-9 with TRBJ1-5, with D perhaps TRBD1 (6 bases). The CDR3 spans 14 residues. CDR1 and CDR2 from the germline V gene are SEHNR and FQNEAQ (reference sequence). V was pared by 5 bases and J by 9 bases, with 17 bases between. The CDR3 protein is CASSRRDTGRPQHF. The CDR3, as DNA: TGTGCCAGCAGCCGCCGGGACACCGGGAGGCCCCAGCATTTT.

This clonotype turned up a few times. The V gene is TRBV5-1, the J gene TRBJ2-2; TRBD2 agrees at 11 bases. V lost 3 bases, J lost 2 bases, and 9 bases stayed unmatched. The germline gives CDR1 SGHRS, CDR2 YFSETQ. The CDR3 is made up of 18 amino acids. Written as DNA, the CDR3 is TGCGCCAGCAGCTACACCTCGACTAGCGGGGCAAACACCGGGGAGCTGTTTTTT. As protein: CASSYTSTSGANTGELFF.

This clonotype came up many times. The chain combines TRBV7-6 with TRBJ2-2; D is perhaps TRBD1 (5 bases). Germline-derived CDR1 and CDR2 are SGHVS and FNYEAQ. The V and J ends lost 1 base and 4 bases respectively, with 10 bases between them. This CDR3 spans 15 amino acids. CDR3 sequence reads: CASSLGRAGTGELFF. CDR3 in DNA: TGTGCCAGCAGCTTAGGCAGGGCTGGCACCGGGGAGCTGTTTTTT.

This clonotype was counted ten times or more. The chain uses TRBV7-9 and TRBJ2-1; no reliable D call. CDR3 length equals 14 residues. V shed 5 bases and J shed 7 bases, with 15 bases lying between them. Germline V gene data show CDR1 as SEHNR and CDR2 as FQNEAQ (reference sequence). The CDR3 coding sequence is TGTGCCAGCAGCAGGCAGGCCCGCCTGAATGAGCAGTTCTTC. This codes for CASSRQARLNEQFF.

This clonotype has a handful of counts. The V call is TRBV5-5, the J call TRBJ1-1; D ambiguous. V gave up 0 bases and J gave up 3 bases, with 6 bases separating them. The CDR3 sequence is 13 residues long. CDR1 and CDR2 from the germline V gene are SGHKS and YYEKEE (reference sequence). CDR3 DNA: TGTGCCAGCAGCTTGGTTGTGTACACTGAAGCTTTCTTT. It is translated as CASSLVVYTEAFF. Full variable domain (missing parts from reference TRBV5-5 and TRBJ1-1): DAGVTQSPTHLIKTRGQQVTLRCSPISGHKSVSWYQQVLGQGPQFIFQYYEKEERGRGNFPDRFSARQFPNYSSELNVNALLLGDSALYLCASSLVVYTEAFFGQGTRLTVV.

The gene calls are TRBV20-1 and TRBJ1-2; D gene uncertain. The germline V gene has CDR1 DFQATT and CDR2 SNEGSKA (reference sequence). V lost 4 bases, J lost 6 bases, and 3 bases lay in between. The CDR3 consists of 9 residues. The CDR3 DNA reads as TGCAGTGCTATTAATGGCTACACCTTC. This sequence encodes CSAINGYTF.

This clonotype was counted at least ten times. The chain joins TRBV4-1 to TRBJ2-3; the D is unclear. The V and J ends lost 3 bases and 0 bases respectively, with 10 bases between them. This CDR3 spans 15 amino acids. Germline CDR1 is MGHRA and CDR2 is YSYEKL. The CDR3 DNA follows: TGCGCCAGCAGCCAGGGGATAATAAGCACAGATACGCAGTATTTT. Translating gives CASSQGIISTDTQYF.

This clonotype was observed a handful of times. The rearrangement joins TRBV5-5 to TRBJ2-6, with 12 nucleotides matching TRBD1. Germline trimming cut 5 bases from V and 4 bases from J; bases unmatched to any gene: 10. CDR1 is SGHKS and CDR2 is YYEKEE in the germline V gene (reference sequence). This CDR3 is 18 amino acids long. CDR3 coding DNA: TGTGCCAGCAGTCTGGAGGGACAGGGGGCGATAGGGGCCAACGTCCTGACTTTC. Its translation: CASSLEGQGAIGANVLTF.

The chain combines TRBV28 with TRBJ2-7; D remains unclear. CDR1 and CDR2 from the germline V gene are MDHEN and SYDVKM. Trimming took off 3 bases at V and 4 bases at J, with 10 bases between the two ends. This CDR3 is 13 amino acids long. The CDR3 here is CASSFTHVYEQYF. DNA of the CDR3: TGTGCCAGCAGTTTCACCCATGTTTACGAGCAGTACTTC.

V usage is TRBV6-5 and J usage is TRBJ1-6; D possibly corresponds to TRBD1 (6 bases). This CDR3 region has 14 residues. Germline V CDR1 and CDR2: MNHEY, SVGAGI. The V gene lost 5 bases and the J gene lost 7 bases, with 12 bases spanning the gap. The CDR3 DNA reads TGTGCCAGCAGTCCAGGGGTTGAGAATTCACCCCTCCACTTT. It yields the protein CASSPGVENSPLHF.

The rearrangement joins TRBV7-9 to TRBJ1-2, with a tentative D call TRBD1 (5 bases). Trimming left V 7 bases short and J 3 bases short, with 24 bases between. CDR3 length equals 17 residues. CDR1 and CDR2 from the germline V gene are SEHNR and FQNEAQ (reference sequence). The CDR3 loop is CASTPTGELPFYYGYTF. CDR3 DNA sequence: TGTGCCAGCACCCCCACAGGAGAGCTACCTTTTTACTATGGCTACACCTTC.

As regards this clonotype: This may arise from a read error, as a much more abundant clone is one base away. This rearrangement joins TRBV27 to TRBJ2-3; maybe TRBD1 (5 bases). This CDR3 is built from 14 residues. CDR1 and CDR2 from the germline V gene are MNHEY and SMNVEV (reference sequence). This chain's CDR3 is CANSSDTSRDTQYF. The CDR3 coding sequence is TGTGCCAACAGTTCGGACACCTCTAGGGATACGCAGTATTTT.

The table lists this clonotype with a few counts. The chain is built from TRBV23-1 and TRBJ1-1; maybe TRBD1 (6 bases). TRBV23-1 has ORF status, its function being uncertain. Trimming removed 4 bases at V and 4 bases at J, with 25 bases between. The CDR3 runs to 18 residues. CDR3 residues: CASSLRGTDRAGATEAFF. Here the CDR3 DNA reads TGCGCCAGCAGTCTGCGCGGAACGGATAGGGCAGGGGCCACTGAAGCTTTCTTT.

In this sample, this clonotype turned up a few times. The chain joins TRBV7-9 to TRBJ2-7, with TRBD2 identical over 11 bases. The CDR3 length is 17 residues. V gave up 2 bases and J gave up 5 bases; unmatched junction bases: 11. Germline V gives CDR1 SEHNR, CDR2 FQNEAQ (reference sequence). CDR3 residues: CASSLRLAGRMLDEQYF. DNA for the CDR3: TGTGCCAGCAGCTTACGACTAGCGGGGCGTATGTTGGACGAGCAGTACTTC.